The 21 T cell receptor beta chains in this list originate from one sample, sequenced in a study of CD8+CD57+ T cells in acquired aplastic anemia. Whoever was chosen for sequencing had shown CD8+CD57+ cell expansion by flow cytometry. The study profiled TCR beta VDJ and CDR3 using genomic DNA as template. TCRdb recomputed calls from the reads with MiXCR, one row per CDR3 protein. The sample consists of about 200,000 distinct CDR3 sequences, roughly 50% of them appearing once. The sample was sorted CD4+, CD8+, or CD8+CD57+ T cells (not recorded which) from PBMCs. These receptors came from a human donor with aplastic anemia.

In this sample, this clonotype turned up many times. The V gene is TRBV19, the J gene TRBJ1-5, with D unclear. The CDR3 sequence is 14 residues long. The germline gives CDR1 LNHDA, CDR2 SQIVND (reference sequence). V was trimmed by 7 bases and J by 0 bases, leaving 10 bases between them. The CDR3: CASTGGYSNQPQHF. The CDR3 DNA follows: TGTGCCAGTACAGGAGGCTATAGCAATCAGCCCCAGCATTTT.

This sequence joins TRBV7-3 and TRBJ1-1; D uncertain. CDR1 and CDR2 from the germline V gene are SGHTA and FQGTGA. With 1 base removed from V and 5 bases from J, the gap between germline ends came to 14 bases. This CDR3 spans 15 amino acids. The CDR3, as DNA: TGTGCCAGCAGCTTAATTGGCCGGGCAGGAACTGAAGCTTTCTTT. Protein sequence: CASSLIGRAGTEAFF.

This clonotype was counted a few times. The genes are TRBV10-3 and TRBJ2-7; 8 bases map to TRBD2. The germline V gene encodes CDR1 ENHRY and CDR2 SYGVKD. The CDR3 has 12 amino acids. V trimming: 8 bases; J trimming: 7 bases; junction bases outside the gene matches: 7. CDR3 nucleotide sequence: TGTGCCATCGGGACGGGGGGGGAAGAGCAGTACTTC. This codes for CAIGTGGEEQYF.

Comments on this clonotype: A clone one base away is much larger, so this may be a read error. This sequence joins TRBV5-8 and TRBJ2-5; 7 bases are a match to TRBD2. This CDR3 is 13 amino acids long. Germline V lookup: CDR1 SGHTS, CDR2 YDEGEE. This CDR3 reads CTSSAGDKETQYF. CDR3 coding DNA: TGTACCAGCAGCGCGGGGGATAAAGAGACCCAGTACTTC.

This clonotype was observed many times. This chain connects TRBV7-8 to TRBJ1-2; D remains unclear. CDR1 SGHVS and CDR2 FQNEAQ come from the germline V gene. The CDR3 extends over 13 amino acids. The ends were cut back, 0 bases at V and 7 bases at J, with 9 bases in the middle. In nucleotides, the CDR3 is TGTGCCAGCAGCTTAGCGGCAAGGGCTGGCTACACCTTC. It specifies CASSLAARAGYTF.

The chain is built from TRBV7-9 and TRBJ1-1; no firm D call. Deletions cut 2 bases from V and 7 bases from J, with 8 bases between. This CDR3 is built from 12 residues. In germline, CDR1 is SEHNR, CDR2 FQNEAQ (reference sequence). Written as DNA, the CDR3 is TGTGCCAGCAGCTTATTTAGCAGTGAAGCTTTCTTT. This translates into CASSLFSSEAFF.

Turning to this clonotype: A read error may account for a junction end that differs from germline. V usage is TRBV10-3 and J usage is TRBJ2-3; TRBD2 matches at 9 bases. Germline-derived CDR1 and CDR2 are ENHRY and SYGVKD. This CDR3 comprises 19 residues. The CDR3 DNA sequence: TGTGCCAGCAGTTACCGGGGGCAGAGTAGCGGGGGTTCTGCAGATACGCAGTATTTT. This gives the protein CASSYRGQSSGGSADTQYF.

This clonotype appeared many times. V gene TRBV7-8 combines with J gene TRBJ2-3, with 14 bases identical to TRBD2. Germline V gene data show CDR1 as SGHVS and CDR2 as FQNEAQ. CDR3 length: 18 amino acids. Losses at the gene ends were 4 bases for V and 5 bases for J; bases not matched to a gene: 11. The CDR3 region is CASSYRLAGGLRGDTQYF. The CDR3 bases are TGTGCCAGCAGCTACAGACTAGCGGGGGGGCTAAGAGGAGATACGCAGTATTTT.

This chain connects TRBV12-3 or TRBV12-4 to TRBJ2-7; no firm D call. V lost 5 bases and J 3 bases, leaving 11 bases between the germline ends. CDR3 length equals 13 residues. CDR3 region: CASSMGSVYEQYF. The CDR3, as DNA: TGTGCCAGCAGTATGGGGTCGGTCTACGAGCAGTACTTC.

This clonotype was seen many times. The chain combines TRBV5-1 with TRBJ2-2, with 7 bases aligning to TRBD2. This CDR3 spans 16 amino acids. The ends lost 3 bases at V and 4 bases at J; junction bases unmatched: 9. Germline V lookup: CDR1 SGHRS, CDR2 YFSETQ. CDR3 loop: CASSSTSDRATGELFF. CDR3 DNA sequence: TGCGCCAGCAGCTCCACTAGCGATCGGGCCACCGGGGAGCTGTTTTTT.

Concerning this clonotype itself: A much bigger clone sits one base away, suggesting this may be a read error. V gene TRBV6-6 combines with J gene TRBJ2-7; the D gene is possibly TRBD1 (5 bases). This CDR3 region has 14 residues. CDR1 and CDR2 (germline): MNHNY, SVGAGI (reference sequence). The CDR3 sequence: CASSERPDTYEQHF. The DNA of the CDR3 is TGTGCCAGCAGTGAAAGGCCGGACACCTACGAGCAGCACTTC.

The chain recombines TRBV3-1 with TRBJ1-4; D is unresolved. Germline assignment: CDR1 LGHDT and CDR2 YNNKEL (reference sequence). The CDR3 length is 13 residues. V lost 1 base, J lost 4 bases, and 4 bases lay in between. The CDR3 spells CASSQAVNEKLFF. The CDR3 nucleotides are TGTGCCAGCAGCCAAGCGGTTAATGAAAAACTGTTTTTT.

This clonotype showed up many times. V is TRBV7-3 and J is TRBJ2-7, with D possibly being TRBD2 (5 bases). From germline, CDR1 is SGHTA and CDR2 FQGTGA. V lost 1 base and J lost 6, with 10 bases in between. This CDR3 is built from 13 residues. CDR3 amino acids: CASSLNGEGEQYF. In nucleotides, the CDR3 is TGTGCCAGCAGCTTAAACGGGGAAGGCGAGCAGTACTTC.

This chain connects TRBV25-1 to TRBJ2-5; perhaps TRBD2 as D (5 bases). Trimming removed 6 bases at V and 9 bases at J, with 20 bases between. CDR3 length: 14 residues. Germline assignment: CDR1 MGHDK and CDR2 SYGVNS. CDR3 sequence (DNA): TGTGCCAGCAGCCGCCGGGAAGGTTTAGTCCCCCAGTACTTC. Translated, it gives CASSRREGLVPQYF.

This clonotype was recorded many times. This sequence joins TRBV5-1 and TRBJ2-3; the match to TRBD2 covers 7 bases. Losses at the gene ends were 7 bases for V and 2 bases for J; bases not matched to a gene: 13. The CDR3 has 16 amino acids. Germline lookup yields CDR1 SGHRS and CDR2 YFSETQ. The chain's CDR3 is CASAPGSGAYTDTQYF. CDR3 sequence (DNA): TGCGCCAGCGCTCCAGGGAGCGGGGCTTACACAGATACGCAGTATTTT.

This clonotype has only a few counts. This may arise from a read error, as a much more abundant clone is one base away. The J gene is TRBJ2-3, the V gene TRBV19; D assignment may be TRBD1 or TRBD2 (5 bases each). Looked up from germline, CDR1 is LNHDA and CDR2 is SQIVND (reference sequence). Deletions cut 8 bases from V and 3 bases from J, with 15 bases between. This CDR3 contains 14 residues. Here the CDR3 DNA reads TGTGCCAGTCTAGAGGGGCCTGGTACAGATACGCAGTATTTT. This gives the protein CASLEGPGTDTQYF.

The chain employs TRBV2 and TRBJ1-2; D is perhaps TRBD1 (5 bases). CDR1 SNHLY and CDR2 FYNNEI come from the germline V gene. The CDR3 is 14 residues long. V was pared by 1 base and J by 7 bases, with 13 bases between. The chain's CDR3 is CASSEGRGMAGYTF. The CDR3 DNA sequence: TGTGCCAGCAGTGAAGGGAGGGGAATGGCTGGCTACACCTTC.

This chain links TRBV12-3 or TRBV12-4 with TRBJ2-3; 13 nucleotides align to TRBD2. The J segment lost 2 bases and the V segment lost 6 bases, leaving 5 bases of the junction unmatched. The CDR3 covers 16 residues. CDR3 coding DNA: TGTGCCAGCAGGGAACTAGCGGGGGGGCTCACAGATACGCAGTATTTT. Its translation is CASRELAGGLTDTQYF.

The J gene is TRBJ2-7, the V gene TRBV5-1; 10 bases are shared with TRBD2. With 5 bases clipped from V and 6 bases from J, the junction kept 11 bases outside the gene matches. There are 15 residues in the CDR3. CDR1 is SGHRS, CDR2 YFSETQ, per germline. The CDR3: CASRPLLAGAGEQYF. CDR3 nucleotide sequence: TGCGCCAGCAGGCCGCTCCTAGCGGGAGCCGGCGAGCAGTACTTC.

This clonotype came up many times. The rearrangement joins TRBV12-3 or TRBV12-4 to TRBJ2-7, with D tentatively TRBD2 (7 bases). CDR3 length: 16 amino acids. Trimming stripped 5 bases from V and 6 bases from J, with 23 bases between. The CDR3 DNA is TGTGCCAGCAGTCAGAGGGGGGGGGGACCAAGTGGCGAGCAGTACTTC. This translates into CASSQRGGGPSGEQYF.

In this sample, this clonotype turned up many times. The chain couples TRBV12-5 to TRBJ2-1; TRBD1 matches at 8 bases. This CDR3 spans 15 amino acids. Germline lookup yields CDR1 LGHNT and CDR2 FRNRAP. V gave up 6 bases and J gave up 5 bases; unmatched junction bases: 9. The CDR3 sequence is CASGKPGQEDNEQFF. The CDR3 DNA reads as TGTGCTAGTGGAAAACCGGGACAGGAGGACAATGAGCAGTTCTTC.